A single sample gave rise to the 24 T cell receptor beta chains below, sequenced in a study of blood T cell repertoires in COVID-19. The table came from immunoSEQ multiplex PCR; TCRdb's copy has only in-frame clones and leaves some out. Here the sample spans fewer than 300,000 clones, more than 85% being singletons. The sample consisted of peripheral blood. These TCRs come from a man aged 25 to 40 with acute or convalescent COVID-19.

The chain combines TRBV18 with TRBJ1-6, with 8 bases aligning to TRBD1. J lost 10 bases, V lost 2 bases, and 13 bases had no gene match. The CDR3 consists of 17 residues. CDR1 KGHSH and CDR2 LQKENI come from the germline V gene. CDR3 sequence (DNA): TGTGCCAGCTCACCAGTTCAGACAGGGGTAACAGACTCACCCCTCCACTTT. As protein: CASSPVQTGVTDSPLHF.

The DNA for the CDR3 is TGTGCCAGCAGATGGCGACAGCGAATGTTCTATAATTCACCCCTCCACTTT. Protein product: CASRWRQRMFYNSPLHF. This sequence joins TRBV28 and TRBJ1-6, with D perhaps matching TRBD1 (5 bases). Germline assignment: CDR1 MDHEN and CDR2 SYDVKM. Trimming removed 6 bases from V and 3 bases from J, with 18 bases in between. The CDR3 totals 17 residues.

The rearrangement links TRBV6-5 to TRBJ2-3, with D tentatively TRBD2 (6 bases). CDR1 is MNHEY, CDR2 SVGAGI, per germline. This CDR3 has 16 amino acids. V lost 3 bases, J lost 4 bases, and 17 bases lay in between. As DNA, the CDR3 is TGTGCCAGCAGTTATCGTCTGGCGGGAATGTCAGATACGCAGTATTTT. This translates into CASSYRLAGMSDTQYF.

This clone was counted once. V usage is TRBV6-2 or TRBV6-3 and J usage is TRBJ2-7, with 10 bases aligning to TRBD2. V gave up 4 bases and J gave up 6 bases; unmatched junction bases: 6. Germline V gene sequence: CDR1 MNHEY, CDR2 SVGEGT. The CDR3 runs to 14 residues. The DNA for the CDR3 is TGTGCCAGCAGTTGGGGGCTAGCGGGAGTCGAGCAGTACTTC. It translates to CASSWGLAGVEQYF.

The rearrangement links TRBV30 to TRBJ2-7; 7 nucleotides line up with TRBD1. V lost 3 bases to trimming and J lost 6 bases; unmatched junction nucleotides: 8. This CDR3 has 13 residues. CDR1 GTSNPN and CDR2 SVGIG come from the germline V gene (reference sequence). CDR3 residues: CAWSQTGYLEQYF. As DNA, the CDR3 is TGTGCCTGGAGCCAGACAGGGTATCTCGAGCAGTACTTC.

The V and J genes are TRBV28 and TRBJ1-3; TRBD1 matches at 10 bases. Looked up from germline, CDR1 is MDHEN and CDR2 is SYDVKM. The CDR3 has 16 amino acids. Trimming took 4 bases from V and 0 from J; bases not matched to a gene: 3. CDR3 region: CASSSGTGVSGNTIYF. In DNA form, the CDR3 reads TGTGCCAGCAGTTCCGGGACAGGGGTCTCTGGAAACACCATATATTTT.

This chain uses TRBV10-3 with TRBJ1-1; 8 bases fit TRBD1. V lost 8 bases to trimming and J lost 3 bases; unmatched junction nucleotides: 11. In germline, CDR1 is ENHRY, CDR2 SYGVKD. This CDR3 is 15 amino acids long. CDR3 DNA: TGTGCCATCCGAGGGACAGGCCTAGGGGACACTGAAGCTTTCTTT. Translated, it gives CAIRGTGLGDTEAFF.

The chain is built from TRBV9 and TRBJ1-2; D not certain. CDR1 and CDR2 (germline): SGDLS, YYNGEE. V lost 3 bases to trimming and J lost 9 bases, with 18 bases between them. The CDR3 is made up of 14 amino acids. CDR3 loop: CASSAPGGVGSYTF. CDR3 coding DNA: TGTGCCAGCAGCGCTCCCGGAGGCGTCGGGAGCTACACCTTC.

This clone was seen a single time. The V and J genes are TRBV10-3 and TRBJ1-5; possible D gene TRBD1, 5 bases. The CDR3 sequence is 12 residues long. Germline loops: CDR1 ENHRY, CDR2 SYGVKD. For the CDR3, the DNA is TGTGCTGGGGGTCAGGGAGGACAGCCCCAGCATTTT. It translates to CAGGQGGQPQHF.

The V and J genes are TRBV3-1 (or the pseudogene TRBV3-2) and TRBJ2-7, with TRBD1 matching 7 bases. Germline CDR1 is LGHDT and CDR2 is YNNKEL (reference sequence). The CDR3 is made up of 15 amino acids. V lost 6 bases and J lost 6; bases outside the gene matches: 14. The DNA for the CDR3 is TGTGCCAGCAGTTCCCGGACAGGTTTCTCCCTCGAGCAGTACTTC. This encodes CASSSRTGFSLEQYF.

The chain carries TRBV10-3 and TRBJ2-2, with a possible D match to TRBD1 (8 bases). CDR1 is ENHRY, CDR2 SYGVKD, per germline. This CDR3 comprises 16 residues. V shed 3 bases and J shed 4 bases, with 15 bases lying between them. CDR3 in DNA: TGTGCCATCAGTGATCCCCACAGGGGGGGCACCGGGGAGCTGTTTTTT. Amino acids: CAISDPHRGGTGELFF.

This clone was detected once. This chain connects TRBV20-1 to TRBJ2-7, with 10 bases identical to TRBD1. The junction had 9 bases not matched to a gene; V was cut back by 3 bases and J by 4 bases. The CDR3 is made up of 15 amino acids. The germline V gene has CDR1 DFQATT and CDR2 SNEGSKA (reference sequence). The CDR3 bases are TGCAGTGCTAGTCGCGTCGGGACAGGGGAATACGAGCAGTACTTC. Protein product: CSASRVGTGEYEQYF.

The chain links TRBV7-8 to TRBJ2-2; 8 positions match TRBD1. V lost 5 bases, J lost 6 bases, and 20 bases stayed unmatched. The CDR3 loop spans 19 amino acids. Germline CDR1 reads SGHVS; CDR2 reads FQNEAQ. The CDR3 DNA sequence: TGTGCCAGCAGCATGGACAGGGAGTGGGGCGGGTATTATTCCGGGGAGCTGTTTTTT. Residues: CASSMDREWGGYYSGELFF.

CDR3 DNA: TGTGCCAGTAGCCCACCCCCCGGGGAGAACACCGGGGAGCTGTTTTTT. Translation: CASSPPPGENTGELFF. The chain recombines TRBV19 with TRBJ2-2, with D perhaps TRBD2 (5 bases). Per the germline V gene, CDR1 is LNHDA and CDR2 is SQIVND (reference sequence). The CDR3 spans 16 residues. Trimming took off 6 bases at V and 1 base at J, with 15 bases between the two ends.

The chain couples TRBV5-6 to TRBJ1-2, with TRBD1 matching over 10 bases. The ends lost 4 bases at V and 6 bases at J; junction bases unmatched: 3. The CDR3 totals 13 residues. The V gene's germline CDR1 is SGHDT and CDR2 YYEEEE. The CDR3, as DNA: TGTGCCAGCAGCACGGGGACAGGGGATGGCTACACCTTC. Amino acids: CASSTGTGDGYTF.

The chain links TRBV6-6 to TRBJ2-7; maybe TRBD2 (6 bases). V dropped 6 bases and J dropped 3 bases, with 12 bases sitting between them. The CDR3 spans 13 residues. Germline values: CDR1 MNHNY, CDR2 SVGAGI (reference sequence). DNA of the CDR3: TGTGCCAGCAGCCCCGGGAGCCACTACGAGCAGTACTTC. Protein sequence: CASSPGSHYEQYF.

As regards this clone: A junction end diverges from the germline sequence, so it may reflect a read error. The chain employs TRBV7-7 and TRBJ2-1; TRBD1 aligns across 7 bases. CDR3 length: 15 amino acids. The V gene's germline CDR1 is SSHAT and CDR2 FNYEAQ (reference sequence). CDR3 nucleotide sequence: TGTGCTAGCAGCTTAGGGGCAGGGGGCTACAATGAGCAGTTCTTC. Amino acid sequence: CASSLGAGGYNEQFF. The complete variable domain, with remaining parts taken from reference TRBV7-7 and TRBJ2-1, reads GAGVSQSPRYKVTKRGQDVTLRCDPISSHATLYWYQQALGQGPEFLTYFNYEAQPDKSGLPSDRFSAERPEGSISTLTIQRTEQRDSAMYRCASSLGAGGYNEQFFGPGTRLTVL.

This chain joins TRBV2 and TRBJ2-1; TRBD1 matches 7 bases. The CDR3 totals 15 residues. Trimming removed 4 bases from V and 9 bases from J; junction bases left unmatched: 12. Germline V lookup: CDR1 SNHLY, CDR2 FYNNEI. The CDR3 is CASSATGQVNSEQFF. Written as DNA, the CDR3 is TGTGCCAGCAGTGCTACCGGACAGGTAAATAGTGAGCAGTTCTTC.

The chain joins TRBV12-3 or TRBV12-4 to TRBJ1-6, with D maybe TRBD1 (5 bases). With 3 bases removed from V and 10 bases from J, the gap between germline ends came to 10 bases. The CDR3 is made up of 13 amino acids. The CDR3 here is CASSLEGRSPLHF. CDR3 DNA: TGTGCCAGCAGTTTGGAGGGGCGCTCACCCCTCCACTTT.

CDR3 region: CASSQATETTDTQYF. The CDR3 nucleotides are TGTGCCAGCAGCCAAGCGACAGAAACCACAGATACGCAGTATTTT. The chain couples TRBV3-1 (or the pseudogene TRBV3-2) to TRBJ2-3; a possible D gene is TRBD1 (5 bases). V gave up 1 base and J gave up 2 bases, with 10 bases separating them. Germline CDR1 reads LGHDT; CDR2 reads YNNKEL (reference sequence). This CDR3 comprises 15 residues.

The V gene is TRBV18, the J gene TRBJ1-5; D gene uncertain. Germline CDR1 is KGHSH and CDR2 is LQKENI. The CDR3 length is 13 residues. Trimming cost V 3 bases and J 9 bases, with 12 bases left between them. The CDR3 region has the DNA TGTGCCAGCTCACCTAATAAACGGTCGCCCCAGCATTTT. Amino acids: CASSPNKRSPQHF. Combining the CDR3 with reference TRBV18 and TRBJ1-5 gives the whole variable domain NAGVMQNPRHLVRRRGQEARLRCSPMKGHSHVYWYRQLPEEGLKFMVYLQKENIIDESGMPKERFSAEFPKEGPSILRIQQVVRGDSAAYFCASSPNKRSPQHFGDGTRLSIL.

This chain uses TRBV5-6 with TRBJ2-7; D may be TRBD2 (6 bases). CDR3 length: 14 amino acids. The V end was cut by 1 base, the J end by 7 bases, with 15 bases between. Germline CDR1 SGHDT, CDR2 YYEEEE. The CDR3 reads CASSLWRVGWEQYF. CDR3 nucleotide sequence: TGTGCCAGCAGCTTGTGGAGGGTAGGGTGGGAGCAGTACTTC.

This chain uses TRBV3-1 (or the pseudogene TRBV3-2) with TRBJ2-1; 9 positions match TRBD1. The CDR3 is 14 residues long. V trimming: 3 bases; J trimming: 9 bases; junction bases outside the gene matches: 6. Germline V gene lookup returns CDR1 LGHDT and CDR2 YNNKEL (reference sequence). The chain's CDR3 is CASSHTGGSAEQFF. Here the CDR3 DNA reads TGTGCCAGCAGCCACACAGGGGGCTCCGCTGAGCAGTTCTTC.

This clone was observed once. The chain combines TRBV5-1 with TRBJ2-5, with TRBD2 as a possible D gene (5 bases). V was cut by 4 bases and J by 2 bases, with 21 bases left in between. From germline, CDR1 is SGHRS and CDR2 YFSETQ. The CDR3 runs to 17 residues. The CDR3 region has the DNA TGCGCCAGCAGCCGGTCCATGCCCTGGACTGATCAAGAGACCCAGTACTTC. This sequence encodes CASSRSMPWTDQETQYF.